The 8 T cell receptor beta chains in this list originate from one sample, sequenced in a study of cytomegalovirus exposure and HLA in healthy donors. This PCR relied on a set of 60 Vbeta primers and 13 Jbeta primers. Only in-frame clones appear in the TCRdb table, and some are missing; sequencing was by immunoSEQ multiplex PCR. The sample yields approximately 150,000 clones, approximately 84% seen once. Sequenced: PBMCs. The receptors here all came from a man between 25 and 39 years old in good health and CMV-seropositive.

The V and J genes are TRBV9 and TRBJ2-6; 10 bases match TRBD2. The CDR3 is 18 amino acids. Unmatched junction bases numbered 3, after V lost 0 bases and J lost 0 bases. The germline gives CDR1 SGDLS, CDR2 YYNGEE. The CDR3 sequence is CASSVATSGRSGANVLTF. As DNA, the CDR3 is TGTGCCAGCAGCGTAGCGACTAGCGGGCGCTCTGGGGCCAACGTCCTGACTTTC.

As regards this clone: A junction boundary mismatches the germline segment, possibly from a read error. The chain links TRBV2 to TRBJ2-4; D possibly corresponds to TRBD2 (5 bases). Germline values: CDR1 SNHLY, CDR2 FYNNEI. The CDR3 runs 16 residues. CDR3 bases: TGTGCCAGCGGTGATGGAAGCGGAATAGCCAAAAACATTCAGTACTTC. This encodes CASGDGSGIAKNIQYF.

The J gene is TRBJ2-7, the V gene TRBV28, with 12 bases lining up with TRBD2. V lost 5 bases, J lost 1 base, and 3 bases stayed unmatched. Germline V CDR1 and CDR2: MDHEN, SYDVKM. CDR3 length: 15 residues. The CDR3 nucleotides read TGTGCCAGCAGTCTAGCGGGAGGGCCTTCCTACGAGCAGTACGTC. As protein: CASSLAGGPSYEQYV.

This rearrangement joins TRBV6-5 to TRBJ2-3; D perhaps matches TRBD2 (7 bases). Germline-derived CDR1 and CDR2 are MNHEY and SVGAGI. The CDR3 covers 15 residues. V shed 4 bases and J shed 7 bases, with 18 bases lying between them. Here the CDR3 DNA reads TGTGCCAGCAGTTCCACTCAGGCGGGGGCTAATACGCAGTATTTT. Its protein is CASSSTQAGANTQYF.

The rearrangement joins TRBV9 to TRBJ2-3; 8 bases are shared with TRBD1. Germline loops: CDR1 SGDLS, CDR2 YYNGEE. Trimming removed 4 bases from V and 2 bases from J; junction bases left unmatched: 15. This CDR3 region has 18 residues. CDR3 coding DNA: TGTGCCAGCAGCCCTCGGACAGGGTCAGGGTTACCCACAGATACGCAGTATTTT. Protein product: CASSPRTGSGLPTDTQYF.

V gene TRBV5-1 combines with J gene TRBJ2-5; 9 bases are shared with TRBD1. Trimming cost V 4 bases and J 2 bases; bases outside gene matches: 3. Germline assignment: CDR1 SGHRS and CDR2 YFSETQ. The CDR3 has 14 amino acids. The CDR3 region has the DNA TGCGCCAGCAGCGTGGACAGGGGACAAGAGACCCAGTACTTC. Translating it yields CASSVDRGQETQYF.

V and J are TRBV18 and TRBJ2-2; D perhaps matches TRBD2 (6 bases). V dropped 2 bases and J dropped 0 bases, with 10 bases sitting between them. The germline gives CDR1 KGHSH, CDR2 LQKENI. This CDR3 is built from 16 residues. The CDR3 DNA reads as TGTGCCAGCTCACCAATGGAGGGACCGAACACCGGGGAGCTGTTTTTT. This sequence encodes CASSPMEGPNTGELFF.

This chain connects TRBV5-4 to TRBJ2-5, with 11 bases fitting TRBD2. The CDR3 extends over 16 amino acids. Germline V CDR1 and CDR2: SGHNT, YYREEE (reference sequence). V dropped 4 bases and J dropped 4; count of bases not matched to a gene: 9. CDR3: CASSQVLAGVGETQYF. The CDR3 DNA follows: TGTGCCAGCAGCCAAGTACTAGCGGGAGTCGGAGAGACCCAGTACTTC.